This entry lists 19 T cell receptor beta chains sequenced from one sample in a study of CD8+CD57+ T cells in acquired aplastic anemia. Profiling that covered TCR beta VDJ and CDR3 relied on genomic DNA as its template. TCRdb independently ran MiXCR on the reads; one entry per CDR3 protein. The sample shows just over 450,000 distinct CDR3 sequences, approximately 32% of them seen only once. Previously, flow cytometry had revealed CD8+CD57+ cell expansion in the patients chosen for sequencing. Sequenced sample: sorted CD4+, CD8+, or CD8+CD57+ T cells (not recorded which) from PBMCs. The receptors were sampled from a human donor with aplastic anemia.

This clonotype was recorded many times. The chain carries TRBV19 and TRBJ1-5, with D unclear. V was cut by 6 bases and J by 7 bases, with 16 bases left in between. Per germline, CDR1 LNHDA and CDR2 SQIVND (reference sequence). The CDR3 is 14 amino acids. As DNA, the CDR3 is TGTGCCAGTAGCACGTGGCGGACCGTCCAGCCCCAGCATTTT. It yields the protein CASSTWRTVQPQHF.

The chain uses TRBV2 and TRBJ1-5; D might be TRBD1 (5 bases). The ends were cut back, 1 base at V and 9 bases at J, with 13 bases in the middle. The CDR3 length is 14 residues. Germline V gene lookup returns CDR1 SNHLY and CDR2 FYNNEI. CDR3 in amino acids: CASSEDGGSGPQHF. The CDR3 bases are TGTGCCAGCAGTGAAGACGGGGGTTCGGGGCCCCAGCATTTT.

J is TRBJ2-7 and V is TRBV7-8; TRBD2 matches at 10 bases. CDR1 and CDR2 (germline): SGHVS, FQNEAQ. The CDR3 is made up of 16 amino acids. V was pared by 0 bases and J by 0 bases, with 2 bases of the junction left unmatched. The CDR3 here is CASSLAWTSGSYEQYF. Written as DNA, the CDR3 is TGTGCCAGCAGCTTAGCCTGGACTAGCGGCTCCTACGAGCAGTACTTC.

The V gene is TRBV10-3, the J gene TRBJ1-2; D may be TRBD1 (6 bases). Per the germline V gene, CDR1 is ENHRY and CDR2 is SYGVKD. The CDR3 is 13 residues long. The V end lost 2 bases, the J end lost 3 bases, and 7 bases lay between the germline ends. The CDR3 protein is CAISETGYYGYTF. DNA of the CDR3: TGTGCCATCAGTGAGACAGGGTACTATGGCTACACCTTC.

On this clonotype: With a much larger clone just one base away, this may be a read error. This rearrangement joins TRBV10-3 to TRBJ2-2; tentative D call: TRBD1 (5 bases). Trimming removed 4 bases from V and 1 base from J, with 10 bases in between. This CDR3 comprises 15 residues. Germline CDR1 reads ENHRY; CDR2 reads SYGVKD. This CDR3 reads CAISGFTGNTGELFF. The CDR3 nucleotides are TGTGCCATCAGTGGGTTTACAGGGAACACCGGGGAGCTGTTTTTT.

V and J are TRBV11-2 and TRBJ2-3; D unclear. The V gene's germline CDR1 is SGHAT and CDR2 FQNNGV. The CDR3 covers 18 residues. The ends were cut back, 1 base at V and 0 bases at J, with 17 bases in the middle. The CDR3 loop is CASSLGSLWQASTDTQYF. DNA for the CDR3: TGTGCCAGCAGCTTAGGTTCTCTCTGGCAAGCTAGCACAGATACGCAGTATTTT.

This clonotype was seen many times. The rearrangement links TRBV5-1 to TRBJ2-7; D gene uncertain. The CDR3 covers 13 residues. Trimming took off 4 bases at V and 7 bases at J, with 15 bases between the two ends. Germline V lookup: CDR1 SGHRS, CDR2 YFSETQ. CDR3 sequence (DNA): TGCGCCAGCAGCACCTCGTCGGCGACGGAGCAGTACTTC. It codes for CASSTSSATEQYF.

This clonotype was seen a handful of times. As DNA, the CDR3 is TGTGCCAGCAGCGGACAGGTCCTCACTGAAGCTTTCTTT. Translating gives CASSGQVLTEAFF. The chain is built from TRBV9 and TRBJ1-1, with D possibly being TRBD1 (6 bases). The ends were cut back, 3 bases at V and 4 bases at J, with 10 bases in the middle. This CDR3 spans 13 amino acids. Germline CDR1 and CDR2: SGDLS and YYNGEE.

The chain links TRBV19 to TRBJ2-7; D unresolved. V lost 1 base to trimming and J lost 7 bases, with 17 bases between them. The germline V gene has CDR1 LNHDA and CDR2 SQIVND (reference sequence). The CDR3 has 15 amino acids. The CDR3 reads CASSIVLGGSGEQYF. DNA for the CDR3: TGTGCCAGTAGTATAGTTCTGGGCGGTTCAGGAGAGCAGTACTTC. Full variable domain (missing parts from reference TRBV19 and TRBJ2-7): DGGITQSPKYLFRKEGQNVTLSCEQNLNHDAMYWYRQDPGQGLRLIYYSQIVNDFQKGDIAEGYSVSREKKESFPLTVTSAQKNPTAFYLCASSIVLGGSGEQYFGPGTRLTVT.

The rearrangement links TRBV19 to TRBJ1-5; D not resolved. CDR1 LNHDA and CDR2 SQIVND come from the germline V gene (reference sequence). V lost 4 bases and J 3 bases, leaving 22 bases between the germline ends. CDR3 length: 18 residues. CDR3 bases: TGTGCCAGTAGTACTAAACAACCACGGAGAATTAACAATCAGCCCCAGCATTTT. This encodes CASSTKQPRRINNQPQHF.

With regard to this clonotype: A much larger clone lies one base from this, so it may be a read error. The J gene is TRBJ1-2, the V gene TRBV25-1; no definite D call. Germline CDR1 MGHDK, CDR2 SYGVNS. The CDR3 spans 12 residues. The CDR3 loop reads CASSEVNYGHTF. The CDR3, as DNA: TGTGCCAGCAGTGAGGTCAACTATGGCCACACCTTC.

This chain joins TRBV29-1 and TRBJ2-7; TRBD1 matches 7 bases. The CDR3 has 12 amino acids. Germline-derived CDR1 and CDR2 are SQVTM and ANQGSEA. V was clipped by 6 bases and J by 6 bases; unmatched bases: 8. This CDR3 reads CSVRDRNPEQYF. DNA of the CDR3: TGCAGCGTCAGGGACAGAAATCCCGAGCAGTACTTC.

This clonotype was seen just once. The chain employs TRBV15 and TRBJ2-7; D is possibly TRBD2 (6 bases). Trimming cost V 0 bases and J 3 bases, with 9 bases left between them. Germline V gene lookup returns CDR1 LNHNV and CDR2 YYDKDF (reference sequence). CDR3 length equals 14 residues. CDR3 nucleotides: TGTGCCACCAGCAGAGATACGGGGGTCTACGAGCAGTACTTC. Its protein is CATSRDTGVYEQYF.

This clonotype occurred a few times. The chain combines TRBV27 with TRBJ1-6; no firm D call. Between the trimmed V and J ends, which lost 2 bases and 10 bases, there was a span of 12 bases. CDR3 size: 14 residues. Germline assignment: CDR1 MNHEY and CDR2 SMNVEV (reference sequence). The CDR3 is CASSLKGRSSPLHF. The CDR3 DNA follows: TGTGCCAGCAGTTTAAAAGGGAGAAGCTCACCCCTCCACTTT.

A word on this clonotype: Given a much more abundant clone one base away, this may be a read error. Lacking the conserved final phenylalanine or tryptophan, this CDR3 likely reflects a read error. This rearrangement joins TRBV29-1 to TRBJ2-1; D tentatively reads TRBD1 or TRBD2 (5 bases each). The V and J ends lost 1 base and 6 bases respectively, with 16 bases between them. From germline, CDR1 is SQVTM and CDR2 ANQGSEA. CDR3 size: 15 residues. CDR3 nucleotides: TGCAGCGTTGAAGGGGGCAGCAGGCGGGCCAATGAGCAGTTCCTC. Its protein is CSVEGGSRRANEQFL.

This chain links TRBV5-1 with TRBJ2-7; D is unresolved. With 2 bases removed from V and 6 bases from J, the gap between germline ends came to 9 bases. Germline assignment: CDR1 SGHRS and CDR2 YFSETQ. The CDR3 sequence is 12 residues long. The CDR3 is CASSFLGSEQYF. DNA of the CDR3: TGCGCCAGCAGCTTTTTGGGTTCCGAGCAGTACTTC.

The chain combines TRBV2 with TRBJ2-2; 8 nucleotides align to TRBD2. Germline V gene data show CDR1 as SNHLY and CDR2 as FYNNEI. The CDR3 covers 15 residues. V shed 8 bases and J 0 bases; nucleotides not matched to a gene: 5. The CDR3 spells CASSPAGANTGELFF. The CDR3 DNA reads TGTGCCAGCTCGCCAGCGGGGGCGAACACCGGGGAGCTGTTTTTT.

In its sample, this clonotype was seen many times. Here the CDR3 DNA reads TGTGCCAGCAGAGAGGACAGCTACTATGGCTACACCTTC. Its translation is CASREDSYYGYTF. V is TRBV6-1 and J is TRBJ1-2, with D perhaps TRBD1 (6 bases). Trimming took off 6 bases at V and 3 bases at J, with 11 bases between the two ends. The CDR3 totals 13 residues. Germline V gene data show CDR1 as MNHNS and CDR2 as SASEGT.

This clonotype has just a few counts. This is likely a read error, given that the CDR3 carries no conserved phenylalanine or tryptophan at its end. The limits of the CDR3 on the DNA are not certain, so only TCRdb's listed CDR3 is given. The V gene is TRBV20-1, the J gene TRBJ2-1; TRBD2 is taken as the D call from the table, unchecked against the DNA. Germline-derived CDR1 and CDR2 are DFQATT and SNEGSKA (reference sequence). Including both end residues, the CDR3 is 8 amino acids long. This CDR3 is CSARDRRL.